The clone carrying this T cell receptor (beta chain) was seen a few times. This sample is part of a study of technical replicates of blood from a handful of donors. Profiling relied on immunoSEQ multiplex PCR, and the TCRdb table lists in-frame clones only, not all of them. The sample includes some 76,000 clones, over 95% of them seen just once. The CDR3 runs 15 residues. CDR1 and CDR2 (germline): SGDLS, YYNGEE. Trimming at V came to 3 bases and at J to 2 bases, leaving 0 bases not matched to a gene. The sample comprised T cells isolated from PBMCs. V usage is TRBV9 and J usage is TRBJ2-2, with 11 bases that match TRBD2. The origin of this receptor is a human donor in good health. The CDR3 is CASSGLAGNTGELFF. The CDR3 DNA follows: TGTGCCAGCAGCGGACTAGCGGGAAACACCGGGGAGCTGTTTTTT.